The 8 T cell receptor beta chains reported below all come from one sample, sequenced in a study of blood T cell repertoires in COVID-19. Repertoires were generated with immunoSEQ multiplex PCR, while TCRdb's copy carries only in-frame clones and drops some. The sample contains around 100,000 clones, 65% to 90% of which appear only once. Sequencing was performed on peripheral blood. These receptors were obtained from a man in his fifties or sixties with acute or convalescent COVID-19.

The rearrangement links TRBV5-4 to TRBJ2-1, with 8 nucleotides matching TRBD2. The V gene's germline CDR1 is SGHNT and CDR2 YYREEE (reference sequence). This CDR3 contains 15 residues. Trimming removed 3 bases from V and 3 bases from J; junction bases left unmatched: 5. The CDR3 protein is CASSSYSGGYNEQFF. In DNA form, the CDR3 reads TGTGCCAGCAGCTCGTACAGCGGGGGCTACAATGAGCAGTTCTTC. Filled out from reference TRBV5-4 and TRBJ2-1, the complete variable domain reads ETGVTQSPTHLIKTRGQQVTLRCSSQSGHNTVSWYQQALGQGPQFIFQYYREEENGRGNFPPRFSGLQFPNYSSELNVNALELDDSALYLCASSSYSGGYNEQFFGPGTRLTVL.

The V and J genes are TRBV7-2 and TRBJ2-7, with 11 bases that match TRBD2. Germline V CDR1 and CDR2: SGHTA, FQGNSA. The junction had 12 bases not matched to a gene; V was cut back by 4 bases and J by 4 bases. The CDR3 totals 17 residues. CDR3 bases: TGTGCCAGCAGCTCCCGTACTAGCGGGAGAACGGGATACGAGCAGTACTTC. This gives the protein CASSSRTSGRTGYEQYF. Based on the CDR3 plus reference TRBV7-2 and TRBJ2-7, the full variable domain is GAGVSQSPSNKVTEKGKDVELRCDPISGHTALYWYRQSLGQGLEFLIYFQGNSAPDKSGLPSDRFSAERTGGSVSTLTIQRTQQEDSAVYLCASSSRTSGRTGYEQYFGPGTRLTVT.

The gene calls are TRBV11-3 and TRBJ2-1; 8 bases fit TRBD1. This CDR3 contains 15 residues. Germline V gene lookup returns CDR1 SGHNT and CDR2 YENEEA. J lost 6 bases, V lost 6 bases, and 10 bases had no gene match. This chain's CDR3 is CASRAATGVGNEQFF. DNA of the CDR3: TGTGCCAGCAGAGCGGCGACAGGGGTGGGCAATGAGCAGTTCTTC. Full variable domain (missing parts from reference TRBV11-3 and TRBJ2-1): EAGVVQSPRYKIIEKKQPVAFWCNPISGHNTLYWYLQNLGQGPELLIRYENEEAVDDSQLPKDRFSAERLKGVDSTLKIQPAELGDSAVYLCASRAATGVGNEQFFGPGTRLTVL.

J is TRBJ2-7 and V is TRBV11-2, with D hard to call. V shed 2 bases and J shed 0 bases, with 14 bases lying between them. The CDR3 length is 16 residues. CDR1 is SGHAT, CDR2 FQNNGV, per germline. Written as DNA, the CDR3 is TGTGCCAGCAGCTTACGTCTACAGCAGAGCTCCTACGAGCAGTACTTC. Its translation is CASSLRLQQSSYEQYF.

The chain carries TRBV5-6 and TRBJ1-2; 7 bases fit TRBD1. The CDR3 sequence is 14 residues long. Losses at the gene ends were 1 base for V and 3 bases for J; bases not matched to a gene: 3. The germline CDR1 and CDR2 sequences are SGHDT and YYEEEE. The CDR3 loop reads CASSLYRGDYGYTF. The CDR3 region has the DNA TGTGCCAGCAGCTTGTACAGGGGCGACTATGGCTACACCTTC.

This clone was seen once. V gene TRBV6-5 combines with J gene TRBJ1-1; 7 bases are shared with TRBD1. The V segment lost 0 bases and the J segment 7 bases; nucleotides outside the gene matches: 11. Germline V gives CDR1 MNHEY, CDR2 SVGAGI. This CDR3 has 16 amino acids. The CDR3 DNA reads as TGTGCCAGCAGTTACTCGTATCCCGACAGGGCCCTTGAAGCTTTCTTT. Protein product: CASSYSYPDRALEAFF.

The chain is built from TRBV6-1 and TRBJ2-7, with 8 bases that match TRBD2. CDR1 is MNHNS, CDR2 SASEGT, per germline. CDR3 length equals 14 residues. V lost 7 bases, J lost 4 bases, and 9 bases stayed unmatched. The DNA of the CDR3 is TGTGCCAGCAACCGGGGGGGTTCATCATACGAGCAGTACTTC. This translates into CASNRGGSSYEQYF.

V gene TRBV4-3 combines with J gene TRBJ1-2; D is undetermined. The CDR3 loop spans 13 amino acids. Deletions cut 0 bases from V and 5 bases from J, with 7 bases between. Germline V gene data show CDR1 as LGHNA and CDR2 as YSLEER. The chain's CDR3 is CASSQDLTYGYTF. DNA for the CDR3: TGCGCCAGCAGCCAAGATTTAACTTATGGCTACACCTTC.